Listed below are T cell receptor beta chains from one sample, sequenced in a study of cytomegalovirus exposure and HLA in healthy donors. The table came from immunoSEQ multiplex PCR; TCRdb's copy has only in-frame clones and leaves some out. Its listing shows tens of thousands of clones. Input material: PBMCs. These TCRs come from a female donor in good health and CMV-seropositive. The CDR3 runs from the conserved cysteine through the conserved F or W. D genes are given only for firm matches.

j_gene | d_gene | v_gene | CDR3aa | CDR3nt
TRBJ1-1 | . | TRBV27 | CASSLSLRVPNTEAFF | TGTGCCAGCAGTTTATCCCTCCGGGTCCCAAACACTGAAGCTTTCTTT
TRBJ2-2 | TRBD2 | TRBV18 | CASSPLTSGSPGELFF | TGTGCCAGCTCACCACTGACTAGCGGGAGTCCCGGGGAGCTGTTTTTT
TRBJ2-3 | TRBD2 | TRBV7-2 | CASSPTGGRGDTQYF | TGTGCCAGCAGCCCCACGGGGGGGCGTGGAGATACGCAGTATTTT
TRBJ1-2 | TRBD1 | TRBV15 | CATSRDYAGSNRGAGYTF | TGTGCCACCAGCAGAGATTACGCCGGGTCCAACAGGGGAGCCGGCTACACCTTC
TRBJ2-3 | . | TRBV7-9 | CASSLVEGSTQYF | TGTGCCAGCAGCTTAGTCGAGGGCTCTACGCAGTATTTT
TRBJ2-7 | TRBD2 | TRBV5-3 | CARSLVEGRDF | TGTGCCAGAAGCTTGGTGGAAGGGAGGGACTTC
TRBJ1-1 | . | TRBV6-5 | CASSYLTGEAFF | TGTGCCAGCAGTTACTTGACAGGTGAAGCTTTCTTT
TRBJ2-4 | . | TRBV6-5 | CASSHGPPKNIQYF | TGCGCCAGCAGTCACGGTCCTCCCAAAAACATTCAGTACTTC
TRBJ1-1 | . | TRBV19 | CASRNSQGMNTEAFF | TGTGCCAGTAGAAACTCACAGGGTATGAACACTGAAGCTTTCTTT
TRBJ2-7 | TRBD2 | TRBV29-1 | CSVERGGGEQYF | TGCAGCGTTGAAAGAGGCGGGGGGGAGCAGTACTTC
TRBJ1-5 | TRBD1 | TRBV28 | CASGGQTINQPQHF | TGTGCCAGCGGGGGACAGACAATCAATCAGCCCCAGCATTTT
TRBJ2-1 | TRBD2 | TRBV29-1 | CSAPGTSGLNEQFF | TGCAGCGCACCCGGGACTAGCGGTCTCAATGAGCAGTTCTTC
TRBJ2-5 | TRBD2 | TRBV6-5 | CASTGGETQYF | TGTGCCAGTACGGGGGGGGAGACCCAGTACTTC
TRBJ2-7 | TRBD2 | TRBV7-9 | CASSLAELAGAYEQYF | TGTGCCAGCAGCTTAGCTGAACTAGCGGGAGCCTACGAGCAGTACTTC
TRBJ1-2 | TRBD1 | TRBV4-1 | CASSPDGQGARVYGYTF | TGCGCCAGCAGCCCAGACGGACAGGGGGCGCGGGTCTATGGCTACACCTTC
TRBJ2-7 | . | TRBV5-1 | CASSLGQRSYEQYF | TGCGCCAGCAGCTTGGGACAGCGCTCCTACGAGCAGTACTTC
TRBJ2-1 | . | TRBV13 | CASSFNRDIKNEQFF | TGTGCCAGCAGCTTCAACCGGGACATTAAGAATGAGCAGTTCTTC
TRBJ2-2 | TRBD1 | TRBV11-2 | CASSLDYPNRGTGELFF | TGTGCCAGCAGCTTAGACTACCCAAACAGGGGAACCGGGGAGCTGTTTTTT
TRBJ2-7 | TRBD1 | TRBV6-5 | CASRPGDRETYEQYF | TGTGCCAGCAGGCCTGGGGACAGGGAGACCTACGAGCAGTACTTC
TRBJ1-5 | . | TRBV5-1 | CASSTGPPAGGQPQHF | TGCGCCAGCAGCACTGGGCCCCCCGCCGGGGGTCAGCCCCAGCATTTT
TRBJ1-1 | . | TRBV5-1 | CASSLEVQVEAFF | TGCGCCAGCAGCTTGGAGGTACAGGTCGAAGCTTTCTTT
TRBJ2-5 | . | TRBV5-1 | CASSLWVRDQETQYF | TGCGCCAGCAGCTTGTGGGTACGGGACCAAGAGACCCAGTACTTC
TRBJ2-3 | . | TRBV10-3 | CAISDPTASTDTQYF | TGTGCCATCAGTGATCCTACAGCTAGCACAGATACGCAGTATTTT
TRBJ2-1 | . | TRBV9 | CASSVEVTAYPNEQFF | TGTGCCAGCAGCGTAGAGGTGACAGCCTACCCCAATGAGCAGTTCTTC
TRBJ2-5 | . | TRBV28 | CASSLGLYQETQYF | TGTGCCAGCAGTTTGGGACTGTACCAAGAGACCCAGTACTTC
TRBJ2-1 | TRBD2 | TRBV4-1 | CASSQPTSGRANEQFF | TGCGCCAGCAGCCAACCGACTAGCGGGAGGGCCAATGAGCAGTTCTTC
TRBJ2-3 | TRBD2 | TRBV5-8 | CASSLSGVGADTQYF | TGTGCCAGCAGCCTTAGCGGGGTCGGGGCAGATACGCAGTATTTT
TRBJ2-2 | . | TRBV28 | CASLPSNTGELFF | TGTGCCAGCCTTCCTTCGAACACCGGGGAGCTGTTTTTT
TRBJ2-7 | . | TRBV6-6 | CASSPGGSYEQYF | TGTGCCAGCAGTCCCGGGGGCTCCTACGAGCAGTACTTC
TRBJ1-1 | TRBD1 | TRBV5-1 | CASSPRPGGGVGSEAFF | TGCGCCAGCAGCCCCCGGCCAGGGGGTGGTGTAGGTTCTGAAGCTTTCTTT
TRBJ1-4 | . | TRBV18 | CASSRSGEKLFF | TGTGCCAGCTCACGGAGCGGGGAAAAACTGTTTTTT
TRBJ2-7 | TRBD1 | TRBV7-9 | CASSSGTGGYEQYF | TGTGCCAGCAGCTCCGGGACAGGGGGCTACGAGCAGTACTTC
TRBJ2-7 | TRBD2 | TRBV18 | CASSPGEGSEQYF | TGTGCCAGCTCACCAGGGGAGGGTTCCGAGCAGTACTTC
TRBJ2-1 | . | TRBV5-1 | CASTLSAKSNNEQFF | TGCGCCAGCACGCTTAGCGCGAAATCTAATAATGAGCAGTTCTTC
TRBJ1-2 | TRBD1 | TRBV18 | CASSPGTGSNYGYTF | TGTGCCAGCTCACCAGGGACAGGAAGTAACTATGGCTACACCTTC
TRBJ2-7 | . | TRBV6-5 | CASSYSSREISYEQYF | TGTGCCAGCAGTTACTCGAGTCGGGAAATCTCCTACGAGCAGTACTTC
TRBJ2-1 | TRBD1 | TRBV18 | CASSPATGSDEQFF | TGTGCCAGCTCACCTGCGACAGGGAGCGATGAGCAGTTCTTC
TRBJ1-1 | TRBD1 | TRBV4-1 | CASSQVETGPGNTEAFF | TGCGCCAGCAGCCAGGTAGAGACAGGGCCAGGGAACACTGAAGCTTTCTTT
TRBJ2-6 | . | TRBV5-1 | CASSVTGIQGANVLTF | TGCGCCAGCAGCGTGACAGGCATCCAAGGTGCCAACGTCCTGACTTTC
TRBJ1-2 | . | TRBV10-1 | CASSERTAIPYGYTF | TGCGCCAGCAGTGAAAGAACAGCAATTCCCTATGGCTACACCTTC
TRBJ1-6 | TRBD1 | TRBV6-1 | CASISISTGNSPLHF | TGTGCCAGCATAAGTATTTCGACAGGGAATTCACCCCTCCACTTT
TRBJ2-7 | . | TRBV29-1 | CSVGEYEQYF | TGCAGCGTTGGTGAGTACGAGCAGTACTTC
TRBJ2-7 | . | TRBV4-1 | CASSREIIHRLHEQYF | TGCGCCAGCAGCCGAGAGATCATACACCGCCTCCACGAGCAGTACTTC
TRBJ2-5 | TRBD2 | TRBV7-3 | CASSLTSGAETQYF | TGTGCCAGCAGCTTAACTAGCGGGGCGGAGACCCAGTACTTC